The clone carrying this T cell receptor (beta chain) has ten or more counts. These data originate in a study of Graves' ophthalmopathy and Graves' hyperthyroidism. For the study at large: Peripheral blood was obtained at first diagnosis, ahead of any treatment.

Isolation of PBMCs was performed using 7.5 to 10 ml of fresh peripheral blood. Investigators amplified TCR beta CDR3 regions from RNA transcripts. Second-round multiplex PCR came after a first-round RT-PCR that employed HTBI primers. TCRdb fed the multiplex PCR reads into MiXCR, producing one record per CDR3 protein. The sample records about 220,000 distinct CDR3 sequences, 20% to 25% being singletons. This TCR came from a woman between 50 and 59 years old with Graves' ophthalmopathy. Sequencing input: peripheral blood.

In DNA form, the CDR3 reads TGTGCTCTCAACGTAGCGGGAGGGGGCACCGGGGAGCTGTTTTTT. Protein product: CALNVAGGGTGELFF. The V and J genes are TRBV30 and TRBJ2-2; 11 bases map to TRBD2. The CDR3 is 15 amino acids. Germline CDR1 reads GTSNPN; CDR2 reads SVGIG (reference sequence).